This T cell receptor beta chain stems from a study of blood T cell repertoires in COVID-19. Whole-study context: Material from acute and convalescent COVID-19 was sourced from the United States, Italy and Spain. From T cells, B-cell-depleted T cells, or PBMCs came the material, which was cDNA or gDNA.

Authors' analysis steps: Nucleated cell number was recorded as an estimate derived from reference gene primer amplification. Clones were sequenced by immunoSEQ multiplex PCR, and TCRdb holds only the in-frame ones, with some missing. V, J and clone size are taken as reported in that table, and D and trimming were inferred from the DNA itself. The sample shows about 220,000 clones, about 81% of them seen only once. CDR3 length: 14 amino acids. Losses at the gene ends were 3 bases for V and 8 bases for J; bases not matched to a gene: 9. CDR1 is SGHTA, CDR2 FQGNSA, per germline. This clone showed up just a few times. Seattle's cohort entered during active infection and was followed longitudinally.

The rearrangement uses TRBV7-2 and TRBJ1-1, with TRBD1 matching 7 bases. The TCR comes from a woman between 65 and 79 years old with COVID-19, enrolled during active disease. Sequences were obtained from peripheral blood. The CDR3 protein is CASSLRGRFSEAFF. The CDR3 coding sequence is TGTGCCAGCAGCTTGAGGGGGCGGTTCTCCGAAGCTTTCTTT.